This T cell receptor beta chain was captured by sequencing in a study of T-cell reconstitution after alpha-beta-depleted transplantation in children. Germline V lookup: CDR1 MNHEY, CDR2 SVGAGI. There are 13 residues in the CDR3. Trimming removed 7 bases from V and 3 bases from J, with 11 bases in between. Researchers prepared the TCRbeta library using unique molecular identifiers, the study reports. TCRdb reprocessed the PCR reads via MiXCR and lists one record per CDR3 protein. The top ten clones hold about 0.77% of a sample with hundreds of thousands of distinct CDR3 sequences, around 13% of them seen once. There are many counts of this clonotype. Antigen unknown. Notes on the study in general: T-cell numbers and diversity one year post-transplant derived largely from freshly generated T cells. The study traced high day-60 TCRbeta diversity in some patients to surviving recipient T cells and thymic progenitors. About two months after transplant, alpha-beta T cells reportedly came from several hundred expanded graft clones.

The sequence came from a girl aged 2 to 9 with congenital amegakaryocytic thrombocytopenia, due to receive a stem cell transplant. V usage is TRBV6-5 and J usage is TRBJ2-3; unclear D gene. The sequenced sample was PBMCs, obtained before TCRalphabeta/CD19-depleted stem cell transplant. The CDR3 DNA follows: TGTGCCAGCAATTCGGGTGGAACAGATACGCAGTATTTT. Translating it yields CASNSGGTDTQYF.